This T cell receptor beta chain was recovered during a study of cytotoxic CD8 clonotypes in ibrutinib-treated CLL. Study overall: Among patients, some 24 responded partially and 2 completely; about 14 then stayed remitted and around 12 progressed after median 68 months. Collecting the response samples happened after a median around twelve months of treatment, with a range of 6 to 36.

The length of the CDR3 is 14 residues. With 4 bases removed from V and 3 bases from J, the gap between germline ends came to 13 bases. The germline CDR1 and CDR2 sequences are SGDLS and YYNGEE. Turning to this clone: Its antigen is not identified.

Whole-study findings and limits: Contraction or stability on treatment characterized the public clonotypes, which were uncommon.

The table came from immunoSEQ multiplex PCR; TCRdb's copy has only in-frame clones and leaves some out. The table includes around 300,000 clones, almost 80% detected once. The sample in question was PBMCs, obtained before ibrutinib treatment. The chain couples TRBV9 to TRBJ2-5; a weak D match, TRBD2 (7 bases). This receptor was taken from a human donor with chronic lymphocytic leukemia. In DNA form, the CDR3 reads TGTGCCAGCAGCCCGTGGGGGGGCGAAGAGACCCAGTACTTC. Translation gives CASSPWGGEETQYF.